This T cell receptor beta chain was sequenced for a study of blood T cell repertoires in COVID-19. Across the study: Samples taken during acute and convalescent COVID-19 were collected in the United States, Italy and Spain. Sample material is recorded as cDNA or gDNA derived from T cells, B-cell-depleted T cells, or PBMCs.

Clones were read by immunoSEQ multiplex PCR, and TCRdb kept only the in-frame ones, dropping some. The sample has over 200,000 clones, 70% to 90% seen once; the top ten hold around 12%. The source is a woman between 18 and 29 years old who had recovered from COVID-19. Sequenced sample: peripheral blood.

The CDR3 spells CASSQEWDMNSGANVLTF. The CDR3 coding sequence is TGTGCCAGCAGCCAAGAGTGGGACATGAATTCTGGGGCCAACGTCCTGACTTTC. The chain carries TRBV7-9 and TRBJ2-6; D perhaps matches TRBD1 (6 bases). Trimming stripped 5 bases from V and 1 base from J, with 18 bases between. This CDR3 contains 18 residues. Germline V gene sequence: CDR1 SEHNR, CDR2 FQNEAQ (reference sequence).